This TCR beta chain was obtained from a study of cytomegalovirus exposure and HLA in healthy donors. Regarding the study as a whole: Investigators reported 150 to 200 TCR beta chains as tied to cytomegalovirus. HLA alleles showed associations with 15,000 to 20,000 TCR beta sequences in a later analysis, at a 0.05 false discovery rate. There were reportedly fewer N-insertions in an Asian-associated ancestry cluster than the roughly 680-donor mean, in a later analysis.

To note about this clone: The antigen is undetermined.

This CDR3 contains 14 residues. Trimming shortened V by 4 bases and J by 0 bases, and 13 bases separated the two germline ends. Per germline, CDR1 SQVTM and CDR2 ANQGSEA. PCR primers comprised 60 Vbeta and 13 Jbeta primers. Measured with immunoSEQ multiplex PCR; TCRdb has only the in-frame clones, and not every one. The table lists 150,000 to 200,000 clones, with 0.79% in the top ten. The gene calls are TRBV29-1 and TRBJ2-7, with D tentatively TRBD2 (6 bases). The receptor was isolated from a woman aged 18-29 years in good health and CMV-seropositive. The sequenced sample consisted of PBMCs. CDR3 protein: CSVVEGLHSYEQYF. The CDR3 DNA sequence: TGCAGCGTTGTCGAGGGACTCCACTCCTACGAGCAGTACTTC.